One T cell receptor beta chain is described in this entry. Only a few counts were recorded for this clonotype. Its antigen is not yet known. No quality values exist for individual bases; no much larger clone is one base distant. The treatment or condition label here, explained by the study, means: roughly 10-day PBMC culture with coronavirus spike peptide pools or control peptides (ViraFEST assay). The ViraFEST assay was used in the study, in which antigen-specific T cells were expanded with peptide pools and expanded clonotypes were subsequently identified by TCR sequencing. Positive SARS-CoV-2 PCR tests in the convalescent patients dated from March to December 2020, before Alpha, Beta and Delta variants emerged in the United States. Each well held 2 million to 2.5 million PBMCs cultured with roughly 10 ug/ml peptide pools in IMDM containing approximately 5% human AB serum and 9 to 10 IU/ml IL-2. Half of the culture medium was replaced with fresh IL-2-containing medium on days 3 and 7. After 10 days of culture, CD4+ T cells were isolated by negative selection using the EasySep CD4+ T cell isolation kit. PBMCs were separated from whole blood using Ficoll-Paque Plus gradient centrifugation and then either used fresh or cryopreserved at -140C. Culture conditions were generally each tested in triplicate wells.

The sample comes from a study of vaccination and CD4 T cells after COVID-19 (dated by TCRdb to the early 2020s). The study in broad terms: Convalescent patients had a positive SARS-CoV-2 result on nasal swab PCR, and of these patients, 8 or 9 had mild disease and one had severe disease. Post-COVID blood samples were collected from convalescent patients a median of roughly 100 days after diagnosis, with a range of roughly 30 to 161 days. As controls, cultures received a CEFX viral epitope pool (the positive control), an HIV-1 Nef peptide pool (the negative control), or no peptide at all. Participants received two doses of either the Pfizer-BioNTech BNT162b2 vaccine (n=8) or the Moderna mRNA-1273 vaccine (n=2). The time from the second vaccine dose to post-vaccine blood sampling had a median of around 72 days and ranged from about 14 to 250 days. The cultures were stimulated with overlapping spike peptide pools from SARS-CoV-2 and from the common cold coronaviruses HCoV-NL63, HCoV-OC43 and HCoV-229E. In the convalescent cohort there were six males and four females, among whom were two Hispanic individuals, seven Caucasians, two Asians and one multiracial person. In approximately ten COVID-19 convalescent patients and a handful of infection-naive healthy vaccine recipients, the spike-specific CD4+ TCR repertoire before mRNA vaccination was compared with the repertoire after mRNA vaccination. The research as a whole found: Among convalescent patients, a median approximately 88% of the SARS-CoV-2-reactive clones seen after vaccination appeared only after vaccination, which suggests priming specific to the vaccine. The median number of SARS-CoV-2-reactive clonotypes rose from about 19 after infection to around 40 after vaccination, but the change was not significant. In convalescent patients, nearly all vaccine-specific clones (304 of 307) were found to be mono-reactive for SARS-CoV-2 spike rather than cross-reactive with common cold coronaviruses. The number of convalescent patients in the study was relatively small, and the study did not examine early timepoints following natural infection.

CDR1 and CDR2 (MDHEN, SYDVKM) derive from the germline V gene. Compared with germline, V lacks 5 bases and J lacks 1 base; bases without a gene match: 5. From cysteine to phenylalanine, the CDR3 is 15 amino acids long. The kept DNA is CDR3 alone, 45 bases in frame from the first base. Libraries were constructed by PCR. DNA from cultured CD4+ T cells was subjected to TCR sequencing with the Oncomine TCR Beta short-read assay at the Johns Hopkins FTIC core. The QIAamp micro DNA kit was used to extract genomic DNA from the cultured CD4+ T cells. Oncomine TCR Beta libraries from cultured CD4+ T cells were pooled using unique dual indexes and sequenced on an Illumina iSeq 100. Processing in the source paper ran as follows. Non-productive sequences were filtered out, and CDR3s that did not start with C, did not end with F or W, or were shorter than 7 amino acids were discarded. The MANAFEST web application identified antigen-specific clonotypes by comparing peptide-stimulated wells against reference wells and other culture wells. For a clone to be called positive, the clone needed an FDR below 0.05, an odds ratio above 5, and a productive frequency above 0.1% in at least two of three replicate wells. A clonotype was classed as cross-reactive if the clonotype showed significant expansion both in SARS-CoV-2 spike wells and in at least one common cold coronavirus spike condition. Levenshtein distances (stringdist) and unrooted phylogenetic trees (ape) in R version 3.6.1 were used to assess CDR3 homology. TCRdb trimmed public reads at Q25 via fastp, called clones via MiXCR and kept in-frame beta chains. Each entry is one CDR3 protein sequence, shown with its most common DNA and genes. The V and J calls here are based on TCRdb, not the publication. This sample gives over 15,000 distinct CDR3 sequences in total; 45% to 60% of them show up just once. The top ten clones comprise around 12% of the sample.

The source of this sequence is a human donor who had recovered from COVID-19. The sequenced material came from CD4+ T cells from blood, cultured in vitro. The V gene is TRBV28 and the J gene is TRBJ1-2; the central 9 bases match TRBD1. The DNA reads as follows: TGTGCCAGCAGTGCTACAGGGGGCTATAACTATGGCTACACCTTC. This encodes CASSATGGYNYGYTF.